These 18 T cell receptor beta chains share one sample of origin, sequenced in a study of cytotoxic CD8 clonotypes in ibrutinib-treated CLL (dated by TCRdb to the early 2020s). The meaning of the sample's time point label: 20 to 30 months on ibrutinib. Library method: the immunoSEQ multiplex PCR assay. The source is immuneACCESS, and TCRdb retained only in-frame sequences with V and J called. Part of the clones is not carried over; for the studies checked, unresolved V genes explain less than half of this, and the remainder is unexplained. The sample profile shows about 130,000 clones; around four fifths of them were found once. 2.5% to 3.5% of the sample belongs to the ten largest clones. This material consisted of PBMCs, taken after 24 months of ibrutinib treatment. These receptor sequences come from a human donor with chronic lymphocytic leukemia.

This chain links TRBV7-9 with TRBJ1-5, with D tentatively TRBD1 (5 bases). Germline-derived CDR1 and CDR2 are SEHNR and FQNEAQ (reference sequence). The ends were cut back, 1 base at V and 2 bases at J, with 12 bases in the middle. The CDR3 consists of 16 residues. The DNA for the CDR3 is TGTGCCAGCAGCTTAGTGGGGGGTGTGGGCAATCAGCCCCAGCATTTT. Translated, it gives CASSLVGGVGNQPQHF.

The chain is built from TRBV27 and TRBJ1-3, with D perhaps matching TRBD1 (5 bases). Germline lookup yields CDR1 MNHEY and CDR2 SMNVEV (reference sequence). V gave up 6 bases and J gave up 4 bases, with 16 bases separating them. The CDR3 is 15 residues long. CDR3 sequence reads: CASSPGWGVGNTIYF. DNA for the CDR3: TGTGCCAGCAGCCCCGGGTGGGGGGTCGGAAACACCATATATTTT.

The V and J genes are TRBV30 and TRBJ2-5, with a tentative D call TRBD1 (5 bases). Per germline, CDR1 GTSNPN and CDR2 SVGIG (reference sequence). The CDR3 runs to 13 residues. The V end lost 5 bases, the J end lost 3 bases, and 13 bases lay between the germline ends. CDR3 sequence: CAWGQGMKETQYF. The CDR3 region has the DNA TGTGCCTGGGGCCAGGGAATGAAAGAGACCCAGTACTTC.

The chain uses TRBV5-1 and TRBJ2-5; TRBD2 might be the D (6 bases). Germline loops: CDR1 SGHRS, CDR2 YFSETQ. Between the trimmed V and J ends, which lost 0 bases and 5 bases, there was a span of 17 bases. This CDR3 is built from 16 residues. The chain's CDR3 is CASSLGPGAGLETQYF. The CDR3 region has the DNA TGCGCCAGCAGCTTGGGTCCCGGAGCGGGTTTGGAGACCCAGTACTTC.

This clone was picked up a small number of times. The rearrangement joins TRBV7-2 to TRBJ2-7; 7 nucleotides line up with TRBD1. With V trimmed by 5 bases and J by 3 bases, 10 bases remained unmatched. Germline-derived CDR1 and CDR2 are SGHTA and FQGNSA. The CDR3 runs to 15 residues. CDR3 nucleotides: TGTGCCAGCAGCCCCCGGGGCAGACAGGGCTACGAGCAGTACTTC. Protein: CASSPRGRQGYEQYF.

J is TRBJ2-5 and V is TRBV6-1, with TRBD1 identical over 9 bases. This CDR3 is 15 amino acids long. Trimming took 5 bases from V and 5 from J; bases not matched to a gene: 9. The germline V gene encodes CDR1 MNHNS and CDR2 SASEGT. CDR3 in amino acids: CASSPGTGRIETQYF. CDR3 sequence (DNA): TGTGCCAGCAGTCCCGGGACAGGGAGAATCGAGACCCAGTACTTC.

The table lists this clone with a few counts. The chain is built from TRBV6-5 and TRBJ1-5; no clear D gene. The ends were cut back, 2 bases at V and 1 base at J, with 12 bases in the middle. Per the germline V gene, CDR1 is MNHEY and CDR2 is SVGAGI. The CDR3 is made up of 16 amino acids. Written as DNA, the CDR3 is TGTGCCAGCAGTTACCTAAGCAGACTAAGCAATCAGCCCCAGCATTTT. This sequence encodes CASSYLSRLSNQPQHF.

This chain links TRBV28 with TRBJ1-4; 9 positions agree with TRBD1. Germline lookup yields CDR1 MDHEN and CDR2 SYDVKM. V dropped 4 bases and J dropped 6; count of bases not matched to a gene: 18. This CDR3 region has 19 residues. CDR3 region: CASSSKKSPNRGRYEKLFF. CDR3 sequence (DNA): TGTGCCAGCAGTTCCAAAAAATCTCCCAACAGGGGGCGTTATGAAAAACTGTTTTTT.

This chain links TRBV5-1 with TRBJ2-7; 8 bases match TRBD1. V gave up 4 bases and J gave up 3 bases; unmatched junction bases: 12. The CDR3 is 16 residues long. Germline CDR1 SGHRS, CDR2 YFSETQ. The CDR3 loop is CASSRTGTGGIYEQYF. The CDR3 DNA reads TGCGCCAGCAGCAGAACGGGGACAGGAGGGATCTACGAGCAGTACTTC.

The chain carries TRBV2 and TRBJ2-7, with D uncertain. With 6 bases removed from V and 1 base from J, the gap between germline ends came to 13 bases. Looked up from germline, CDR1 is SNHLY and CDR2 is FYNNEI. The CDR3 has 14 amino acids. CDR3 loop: CASRVLETSYEQYF. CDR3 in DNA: TGTGCCAGCAGGGTCCTGGAAACTTCCTACGAGCAGTACTTC. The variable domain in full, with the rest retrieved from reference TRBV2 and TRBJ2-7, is EPEVTQTPSHQVTQMGQEVILRCVPISNHLYFYWYRQILGQKVEFLVSFYNNEISEKSEIFDDQFSVERPDGSNFTLKIRSTKLEDSAMYFCASRVLETSYEQYFGPGTRLTVT.

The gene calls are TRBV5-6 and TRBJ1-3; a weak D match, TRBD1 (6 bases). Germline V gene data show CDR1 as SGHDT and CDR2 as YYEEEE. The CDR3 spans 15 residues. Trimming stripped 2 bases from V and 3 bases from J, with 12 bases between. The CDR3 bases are TGTGCCAGCAGCTTATACAGGGTAGATGGAAACACCATATATTTT. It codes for CASSLYRVDGNTIYF.

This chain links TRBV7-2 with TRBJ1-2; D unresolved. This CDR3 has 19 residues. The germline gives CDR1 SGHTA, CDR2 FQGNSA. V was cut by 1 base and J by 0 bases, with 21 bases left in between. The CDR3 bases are TGTGCCAGCAGCTTAGACCTGGGCCCCCGGGGAGTCGCTAACTATGGCTACACCTTC. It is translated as CASSLDLGPRGVANYGYTF.

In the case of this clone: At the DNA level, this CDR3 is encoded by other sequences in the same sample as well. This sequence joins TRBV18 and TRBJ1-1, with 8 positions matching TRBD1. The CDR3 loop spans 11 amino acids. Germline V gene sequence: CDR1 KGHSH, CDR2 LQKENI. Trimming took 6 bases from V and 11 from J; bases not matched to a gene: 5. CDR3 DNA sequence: TGTGCCAGCTCCCTACAGGGGGAGGCTTTCTTT. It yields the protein CASSLQGEAFF.

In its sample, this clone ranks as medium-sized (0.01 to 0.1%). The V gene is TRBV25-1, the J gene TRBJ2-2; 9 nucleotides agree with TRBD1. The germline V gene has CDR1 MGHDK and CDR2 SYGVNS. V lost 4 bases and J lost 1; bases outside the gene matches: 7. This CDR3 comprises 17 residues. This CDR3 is CASSATSGQGNTGELFF. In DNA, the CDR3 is TGTGCCAGCAGTGCTACTTCGGGACAGGGGAACACCGGGGAGCTGTTTTTT.

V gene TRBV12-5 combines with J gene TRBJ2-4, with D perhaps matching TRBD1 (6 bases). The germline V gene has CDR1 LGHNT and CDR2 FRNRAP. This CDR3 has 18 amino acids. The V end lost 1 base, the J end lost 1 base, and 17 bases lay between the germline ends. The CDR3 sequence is CASGLDKDRLGAKNIQYF. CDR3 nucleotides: TGTGCTAGTGGTTTGGATAAAGACAGGTTGGGGGCCAAAAACATTCAGTACTTC.

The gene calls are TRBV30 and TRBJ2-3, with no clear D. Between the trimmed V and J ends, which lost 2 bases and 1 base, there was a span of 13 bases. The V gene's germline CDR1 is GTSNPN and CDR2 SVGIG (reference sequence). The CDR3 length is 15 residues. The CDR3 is CAWSSQSPGTDTQYF. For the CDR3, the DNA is TGTGCCTGGAGTTCACAGTCCCCTGGCACAGATACGCAGTATTTT.

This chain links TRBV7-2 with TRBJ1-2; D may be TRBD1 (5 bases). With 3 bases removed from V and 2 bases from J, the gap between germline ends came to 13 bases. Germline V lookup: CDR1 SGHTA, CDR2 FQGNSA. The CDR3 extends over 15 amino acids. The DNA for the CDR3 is TGTGCCAGCAGCTTCAGTTTGGGACCGAACTATGGCTACACCTTC. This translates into CASSFSLGPNYGYTF.

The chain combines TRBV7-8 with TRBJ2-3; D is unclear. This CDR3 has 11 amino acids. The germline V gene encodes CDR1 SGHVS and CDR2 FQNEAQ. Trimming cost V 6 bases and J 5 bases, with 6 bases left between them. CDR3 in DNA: TGTGCCAGCAGGGCGAGAGATACGCAGTATTTT. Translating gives CASRARDTQYF.